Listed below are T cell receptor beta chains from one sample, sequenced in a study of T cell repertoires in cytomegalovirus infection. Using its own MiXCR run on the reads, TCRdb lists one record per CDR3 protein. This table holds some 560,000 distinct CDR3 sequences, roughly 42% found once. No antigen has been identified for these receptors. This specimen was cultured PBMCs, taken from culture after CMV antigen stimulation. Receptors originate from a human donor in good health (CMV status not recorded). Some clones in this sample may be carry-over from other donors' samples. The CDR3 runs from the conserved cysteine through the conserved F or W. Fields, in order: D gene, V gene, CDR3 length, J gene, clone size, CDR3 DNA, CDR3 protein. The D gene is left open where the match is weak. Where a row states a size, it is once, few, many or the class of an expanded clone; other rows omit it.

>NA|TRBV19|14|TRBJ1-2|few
TGTGCCAGTAGTGTCGGACCTAAGGGTATGGGCTACACCTTC
CASSVGPKGMGYTF
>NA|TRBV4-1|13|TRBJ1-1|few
TGCGCCAGCAGCCAAGCGGGCTTCTCTGAAGCTTTCTTT
CASSQAGFSEAFF
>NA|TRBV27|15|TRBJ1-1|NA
TGTGCCAGCAGTTTATCGTTCGGGGTGAACACTGAAGCTTTCTTT
CASSLSFGVNTEAFF
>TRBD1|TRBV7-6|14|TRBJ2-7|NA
TGTGCCAGCAGCTTCGGGACAGGGACCCACGAGCAGTACTTC
CASSFGTGTHEQYF
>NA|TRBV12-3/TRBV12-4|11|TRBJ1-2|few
TGTGCCAGCAGTTGGGAAATCGGCTACACCTTC
CASSWEIGYTF
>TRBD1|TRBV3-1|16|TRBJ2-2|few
TGTGCCAGCAGCCACACGGGGACAGGGGGCACCGGGGAGCTGTTTTTT
CASSHTGTGGTGELFF
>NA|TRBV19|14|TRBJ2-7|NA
TGTGCCAGTAGTGCTCGGGCAGGAGTCGACGAGCAGTACTTC
CASSARAGVDEQYF
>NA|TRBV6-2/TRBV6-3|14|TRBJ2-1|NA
TGTGCCAGCAGTCTCCAATTCTCCTACAATGAGCAGTTCTTC
CASSLQFSYNEQFF
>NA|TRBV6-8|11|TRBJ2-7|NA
TGTGCCACCGGCAGGGGATACGAGCAGTACTTC
CATGRGYEQYF
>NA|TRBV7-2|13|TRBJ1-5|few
TGTGCCAGCAGCTTAAACGTCAATCAGCCCCAGCATTTT
CASSLNVNQPQHF
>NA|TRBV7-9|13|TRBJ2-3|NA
TGTGCCAGCAGCGGGGCTAGCACAGATACGCAGTATTTT
CASSGASTDTQYF
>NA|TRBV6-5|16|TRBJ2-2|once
TGTGCCAGCAGTCCATCTTGGGAAGGAGTAACCGGGGAGCTGTTTTTT
CASSPSWEGVTGELFF
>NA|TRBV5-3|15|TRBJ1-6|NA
TGTGCCAGCACCCACTACAGGGAACCTAATTCACCCCTCCACTTT
CASTHYREPNSPLHF
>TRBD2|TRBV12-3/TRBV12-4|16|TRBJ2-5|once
TGTGCCAGCAGTTGGGGTAGCGGGAGGCGAGGGGAGACCCAGTACTTC
CASSWGSGRRGETQYF
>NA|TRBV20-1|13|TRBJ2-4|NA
TGCAGTGCCCGGCCGTTAGCCAAAAACATTCAGTACTTC
CSARPLAKNIQYF
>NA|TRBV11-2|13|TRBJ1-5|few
TGTGCCAGCAGCTTAGGGTTCGTCCAGCCCCAGCATTTT
CASSLGFVQPQHF
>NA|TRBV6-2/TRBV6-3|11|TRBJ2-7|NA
TGTGCCACCGCTCGGGTGAGGGAGCAGTACTTC
CATARVREQYF
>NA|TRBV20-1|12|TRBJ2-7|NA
TGCAGTGCTAGGGTTAGCTCCCACGAGCAGTACTTC
CSARVSSHEQYF
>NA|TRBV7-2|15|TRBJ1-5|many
TGTGCCAGCAGCTTAGCCGGGATCATAAATCAGCCCCAGCATTTT
CASSLAGIINQPQHF
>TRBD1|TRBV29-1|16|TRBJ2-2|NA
TGCAGCGTTGTGGGACAGGGCACTCCCTACACCGGGGAGCTGTTTTTT
CSVVGQGTPYTGELFF
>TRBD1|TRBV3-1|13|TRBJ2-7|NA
TGTGCCAGCAGTGACAGGGAGTTTCACGAGCAGTACTTC
CASSDREFHEQYF
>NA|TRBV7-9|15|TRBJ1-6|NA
TGTGCCAGCAGCTTACTGTCACACTCAGGTTCACCCCTCCACTTT
CASSLLSHSGSPLHF
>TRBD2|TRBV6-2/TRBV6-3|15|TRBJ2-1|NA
TGTGCCAGCACCCCCCTGAGCGGGAGATACAATGAGCAGTTCTTC
CASTPLSGRYNEQFF
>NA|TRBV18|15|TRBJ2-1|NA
TGTGCCAGCTCACCAACCGTGGGGTTCTACAATGAGCAGTTCTTC
CASSPTVGFYNEQFF
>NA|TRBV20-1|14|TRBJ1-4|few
TGCAGTGCTTCCCAGACAGCAACTAATGAAAAACTGTTTTTT
CSASQTATNEKLFF
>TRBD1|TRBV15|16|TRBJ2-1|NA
TGTGCCACCAGCAGAGATAGGACAGGGGGCTGGAATGAGCAGTTCTTC
CATSRDRTGGWNEQFF
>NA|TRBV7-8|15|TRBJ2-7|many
TGTGCCAGCAGCGGTCTAGTAGGGGACCCTTGGGAGCAGTACTTC
CASSGLVGDPWEQYF
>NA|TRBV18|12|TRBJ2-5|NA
TGTGCCAGCTCACCTAATCAAGAGACCCAGGACTTC
CASSPNQETQDF
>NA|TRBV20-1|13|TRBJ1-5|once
TGCAGTGCAACGGGGAGGGGGAATCAGCCCCAGCATTTT
CSATGRGNQPQHF
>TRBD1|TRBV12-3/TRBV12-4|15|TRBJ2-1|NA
TGTGCCAGCAGTAATGGGCAGGGGGACTACAATGAGCAGTTCTTC
CASSNGQGDYNEQFF
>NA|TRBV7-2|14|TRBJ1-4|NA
TGTGCCAGCAGCTGGGGGTTGGCTAATGAAAAACTGTTTTTT
CASSWGLANEKLFF
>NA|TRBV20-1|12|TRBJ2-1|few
TGCAGTGCGCTGGACGGAGACAATGAGCAGTTCTTC
CSALDGDNEQFF
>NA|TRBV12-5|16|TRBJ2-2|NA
TGTGCTAGTGGTTCAGAACAGGGTGAGGGCACCGGGGAGCTGTTTTTT
CASGSEQGEGTGELFF
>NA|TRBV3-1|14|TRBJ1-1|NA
TGTGCCAGCAGCCAAGAGCCCCAAGCCGGGGGAGCTTTCTTT
CASSQEPQAGGAFF
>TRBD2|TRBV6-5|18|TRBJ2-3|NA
TGTGCCAGCAGTGAAGCAGGGGGACTAGCGGGAGTAAGGGATACGCAGTATTTT
CASSEAGGLAGVRDTQYF
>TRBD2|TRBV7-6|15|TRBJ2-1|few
TGTGCCAGCAGCCAAGACCGGGGACTAGGGTATGAGCAGTTCTTC
CASSQDRGLGYEQFF
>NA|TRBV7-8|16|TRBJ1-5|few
TGTGCCAGCAGCTTAGGAGTCGAGGGTGGCAATCAGCCCCAGCATTTT
CASSLGVEGGNQPQHF
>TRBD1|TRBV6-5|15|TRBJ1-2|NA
TGTGCCAGCAGTTACGTGGGACAGGGGGACTATGGCTACACCTTC
CASSYVGQGDYGYTF
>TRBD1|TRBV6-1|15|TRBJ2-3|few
TGTGCCAGCACCGAGGGGGCAGCAAGCACAGATACGCAGTATTTT
CASTEGAASTDTQYF
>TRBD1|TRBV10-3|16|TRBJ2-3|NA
TGTGCCATCAGTAAAAACAGGGGCCGGAGCACAGATACGCAGTATTTT
CAISKNRGRSTDTQYF
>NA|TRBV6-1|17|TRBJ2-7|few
TGTGCCAGCACTCCTCCCCCGCAGGTAACCGACTTCTACGTGCAGTACTTC
CASTPPPQVTDFYVQYF
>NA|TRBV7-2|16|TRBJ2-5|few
TGTGCCAGCAGCTTAGTAGCGTGGGGGGAGGTGGAGACCCAGTACTTC
CASSLVAWGEVETQYF
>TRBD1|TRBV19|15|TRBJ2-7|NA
TGTGCCAGTAGTATTAACCGGGACAGGGCCAACGAGCAGTACTTC
CASSINRDRANEQYF
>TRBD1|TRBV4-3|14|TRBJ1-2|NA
TGCGCCAGCAGCCAGTTAAAGGACAGGGAACACTACACCTTC
CASSQLKDREHYTF
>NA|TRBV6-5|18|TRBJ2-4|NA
TGTGCCAGCAGTTACTATAAAGAGACAGGACTAGCCAAAAACATTCAGTACTTC
CASSYYKETGLAKNIQYF
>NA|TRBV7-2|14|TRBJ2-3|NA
TGTGCCAGCAGTTCAAGGGACTCTGTGGATACGCAGTATTTT
CASSSRDSVDTQYF